Each of the 15 T cell receptor beta chains below was sequenced from the same sample in a study of T cells after posttransplantation cyclophosphamide. Cyclophosphamide on days +3 and +4 followed busulfan-fludarabine conditioning and a marrow graft. TCRdb's copy holds only in-frame clones and misses some; the assay was immunoSEQ multiplex PCR. In total the sample includes approximately 2,500 clones, none of them seen once. The input for sequencing was PBMCs, taken 30 days after allogeneic stem cell transplant with posttransplant cyclophosphamide. The receptors originated from a female patient in her 60s who received an allogeneic stem cell transplant from an unrelated donor, was CMV-positive, and had acute GVHD only. Certain T cells may be donor cells from the graft.

This clone ranks as medium-sized. V is TRBV6-5 and J is TRBJ1-5; TRBD1 matches at 8 bases. This CDR3 has 14 residues. Germline V CDR1 and CDR2: MNHEY, SVGAGI. V was pared by 5 bases and J by 2 bases, with 2 bases of the junction left unmatched. Written as DNA, the CDR3 is TGTGCCAGCAGTCAACAGGGGGGCAATCAGCCCCAGCATTTT. It translates to CASSQQGGNQPQHF.

This clone was detected many times. Here the CDR3 reads CASSFYGTGAYEQYF. The CDR3 bases are TGTGCCAGCAGTTTTTACGGGACAGGCGCCTACGAGCAGTACTTC. The chain joins TRBV6-6 to TRBJ2-7, with 8 bases fitting TRBD1. CDR1 MNHNY and CDR2 SVGAGI come from the germline V gene (reference sequence). Germline trimming cut 4 bases from V and 2 bases from J; bases unmatched to any gene: 7. The CDR3 extends over 15 amino acids.

This clone was seen repeatedly, ten times or more. V and J are TRBV16 and TRBJ1-1; possible D gene TRBD1, 5 bases. V shed 0 bases and J shed 2 bases, with 13 bases lying between them. Germline loops: CDR1 KGHSY, CDR2 FQNENV. The CDR3 runs to 16 residues. CDR3 nucleotide sequence: TGTGCCAGCAGCCAATCGGGGGGATCTATAAACACTGAAGCTTTCTTT. Its protein is CASSQSGGSINTEAFF. The full variable domain, with the rest looked up from reference TRBV16 and TRBJ1-1, is GEEVAQTPKHLVRGEGQKAKLYCAPIKGHSYVFWYQQVLKNEFKFLISFQNENVFDETGMPKERFSAKCLPNSPCSLEIQATKLEDSAVYFCASSQSGGSINTEAFFGQGTRLTVV.

This clone was detected many times. V and J are TRBV7-9 and TRBJ2-6; TRBD1 aligns across 7 bases. After removal of 2 bases from V and 2 bases from J, the junction contained 6 bases not matched to a gene. This CDR3 region has 17 residues. Germline V gives CDR1 SEHNR, CDR2 FQNEAQ (reference sequence). In DNA form, the CDR3 reads TGTGCCAGCAGCTTACCAGGGGGTATCCCTGGGGCCAACGTCCTGACTTTC. It encodes CASSLPGGIPGANVLTF.

This clone has a count of ten or more. The chain joins TRBV28 to TRBJ1-1; D perhaps matches TRBD1 (5 bases). Germline assignment: CDR1 MDHEN and CDR2 SYDVKM. The CDR3 is 17 amino acids. V was cut by 5 bases and J by 1 base, with 20 bases left in between. The DNA of the CDR3 is TGTGCCAGCAGTCCTCACCCGCAGGTTGACAGGAACACTGAAGCTTTCTTT. It encodes CASSPHPQVDRNTEAFF.

There are many counts of this clone. The V and J genes are TRBV13 and TRBJ2-7; D remains unclear. The CDR3 runs to 13 residues. Trimming removed 1 base from V and 5 bases from J, with 9 bases in between. Germline CDR1 PRHDT, CDR2 FYEKMQ (reference sequence). The DNA of the CDR3 is TGTGCCAGCAGCTTAGAACAGACACACGAGCAGTACTTC. The encoded protein is CASSLEQTHEQYF.

By proportion, this clone is medium-sized. V and J are TRBV28 and TRBJ2-7; D uncertain. The CDR3 runs to 16 residues. The V end lost 2 bases, the J end lost 0 bases, and 14 bases lay between the germline ends. CDR1 and CDR2 (germline): MDHEN, SYDVKM. DNA of the CDR3: TGTGCCAGCAGTTTAAGGCAGGCCGCTGCCTCCTACGAGCAGTACTTC. The encoded protein is CASSLRQAAASYEQYF.

Ten or more counts support this clone. V usage is TRBV5-1 and J usage is TRBJ2-1; D not certain. This CDR3 comprises 14 residues. Germline V lookup: CDR1 SGHRS, CDR2 YFSETQ. V shed 0 bases and J shed 6 bases, with 10 bases lying between them. The chain's CDR3 is CASSLVARGNEQFF. The CDR3 DNA is TGCGCCAGCAGCTTGGTTGCCAGAGGCAATGAGCAGTTCTTC.

In this sample, this clone turned up many times. J is TRBJ1-5 and V is TRBV30; D might be TRBD1 (5 bases). V lost 0 bases, J lost 4 bases, and 16 bases lay in between. Germline V CDR1 and CDR2: GTSNPN, SVGIG (reference sequence). The CDR3 has 16 residues. CDR3 coding DNA: TGTGCCTGGAGTGTAGACAGTGGCGGTGGAAATCAGCCCCAGCATTTT. It specifies CAWSVDSGGGNQPQHF. The entire variable domain, with the rest obtained from reference TRBV30 and TRBJ1-5, is as follows: SQTIHQWPATLVQPVGSPLSLECTVEGTSNPNLYWYRQAAGRGLQLLFYSVGIGQISSEVPQNLSASRPQDRQFILSSKKLLLSDSGFYLCAWSVDSGGGNQPQHFGDGTRLSIL.

This clone was detected ten times or more. The chain couples TRBV6-2 or TRBV6-3 to TRBJ1-6, with 7 bases that match TRBD1. V dropped 2 bases and J dropped 0; count of bases not matched to a gene: 4. The length of the CDR3 is 17 residues. Germline CDR1 is MNHEY and CDR2 is SVGEGT. The CDR3 DNA follows: TGTGCCAGCAGTTACATTCGGGACAGCTCCTATAATTCACCCCTCCACTTT. The encoded protein is CASSYIRDSSYNSPLHF.

This clone was counted many times. The chain couples TRBV5-1 to TRBJ2-7, with D perhaps matching TRBD1 (6 bases). The CDR3 is 16 amino acids. Germline-derived CDR1 and CDR2 are SGHRS and YFSETQ. Trimming cost V 3 bases and J 4 bases, with 20 bases left between them. The CDR3 coding sequence is TGCGCCAGCAGCTCCCCTGGACAGACGAAGAGATACGAGCAGTACTTC. It encodes CASSSPGQTKRYEQYF.

In its sample, this clone was seen many times. The genes are TRBV27 and TRBJ1-3, with D perhaps matching TRBD1 (6 bases). Per the germline V gene, CDR1 is MNHEY and CDR2 is SMNVEV (reference sequence). V was trimmed by 5 bases and J by 0 bases, leaving 14 bases between them. CDR3 size: 16 residues. The CDR3 region has the DNA TGTGCCAGCAGTCCTCTGGGGGCCAGCTCTGGAAACACCATATATTTT. Residues: CASSPLGASSGNTIYF.

This clone was detected many times. The CDR3 bases are TGTGCCAGCAGCCCCCGACTCGGCGGGGGGGAGAATGAGCAGTTCTTC. This encodes CASSPRLGGGENEQFF. The chain combines TRBV4-2 with TRBJ2-1; 9 bases agree with TRBD2. With 4 bases clipped from V and 7 bases from J, the junction kept 11 bases outside the gene matches. This CDR3 contains 16 residues. Germline values: CDR1 LGHNA, CDR2 YNFKEQ.

This clone has at least ten counts. The V and J genes are TRBV2 and TRBJ2-7, with D possibly being TRBD1 (6 bases). V was clipped by 8 bases and J by 3 bases, with 17 bases between them. The germline V gene encodes CDR1 SNHLY and CDR2 FYNNEI. The CDR3 contains 14 residues. CDR3 sequence (DNA): TGTGCCAGCGCCCCACTACGGACAGTCTACGAGCAGTACTTC. Its translation: CASAPLRTVYEQYF.

This clone was picked up many times. The chain joins TRBV20-1 to TRBJ1-2; D might be TRBD1 (5 bases). The germline V gene has CDR1 DFQATT and CDR2 SNEGSKA (reference sequence). The CDR3 is 11 amino acids. The V end was cut by 3 bases, the J end by 7 bases, with 9 bases between. The CDR3 here is CSARGGIGYTF. The CDR3 nucleotides are TGCAGTGCTAGGGGGGGGATTGGCTACACCTTC.